These T cell receptor beta chains were read from a single sample in a study of OX40 agonist ivuxolimab in advanced cancers. Sequencing used immunoSEQ multiplex PCR; TCRdb keeps in-frame clones, though not all of them. This table has about 27,000 clones, less than 90% appearing once. Sequenced material: CD4+ or CD8+ T cells sorted from blood, taken in a trial of the OX40 agonist ivuxolimab. The receptors stem from an adult with an advanced solid tumor such as melanoma, head and neck, liver or kidney cancer. The CDR3 runs from the conserved cysteine through the conserved F or W. D genes are given only for firm matches. Clone size is not always given. Where it is, it says once, few, many or a class for expanded clones.

j_call	v_call	d_call	clone_size	cdr3_aa	cdr3_nt
TRBJ2-5	TRBV19	TRBD2	medium-sized	CASSAAGGETQYF	TGTGCCAGTAGTGCCGCGGGGGGGGAGACCCAGTACTTC
TRBJ2-1	TRBV5-1	TRBD2	.	CASSLTSGGPYNEQFF	TGCGCCAGCAGCCTGACTAGCGGGGGGCCCTACAATGAGCAGTTCTTC
TRBJ1-5	TRBV7-3	.	.	CASSLWGDQPQHF	TGTGCCAGCAGCTTATGGGGGGATCAGCCCCAGCATTTT
TRBJ1-1	TRBV7-3	.	.	CASSLGSYTEAFF	TGTGCCAGCAGCTTAGGCTCGTACACTGAAGCTTTCTTT
TRBJ2-5	TRBV9	.	.	CASSVDGETQYF	TGTGCCAGCAGCGTAGATGGAGAGACCCAGTACTTC
TRBJ1-1	TRBV10-2	.	medium-sized	CASTRDLLEAFF	TGCGCCAGCACACGGGACCTCCTTGAAGCTTTCTTT
TRBJ2-2	TRBV7-9	.	few	CASSRTGELFF	TGTGCCAGCAGCCGTACCGGGGAGCTGTTTTTT
TRBJ2-1	TRBV28	.	.	CATGLSSYNEQFF	TGTGCCACCGGACTGAGCTCCTACAATGAGCAGTTCTTC
TRBJ2-1	TRBV14	TRBD2	.	CASSQDLRIAGERYNEQFF	TGTGCCAGCAGCCAAGATCTTAGGATAGCGGGAGAAAGGTACAATGAGCAGTTCTTC
TRBJ2-3	TRBV18	.	.	CASSPSISSGAQYF	TGTGCCAGCTCACCGTCTATATCTTCGGGGGCGCAGTATTTT
TRBJ2-7	TRBV9	.	.	CASSVDLGISYEQYF	TGTGCCAGCAGCGTAGATCTGGGGATTTCCTACGAGCAGTACTTC
TRBJ2-7	TRBV28	TRBD1	.	CASSLQGAWYEQYF	TGTGCCAGCAGTTTACAGGGGGCTTGGTACGAGCAGTACTTC
TRBJ2-7	TRBV27	TRBD2	.	CASSFGAGEVNEQYF	TGTGCCAGCAGTTTCGGAGCGGGAGAGGTCAACGAGCAGTACTTC
TRBJ2-7	TRBV9	.	.	CASSVGNSYEQYF	TGTGCCAGCAGCGTTGGCAACTCCTACGAGCAGTACTTC
TRBJ2-5	TRBV5-1	.	.	CASSAGTQRAQYF	TGCGCCAGCAGCGCCGGGACACAGAGAGCCCAGTACTTC
TRBJ1-4	TRBV5-1	TRBD1	.	CASSSTGGENEKLFF	TGCGCCAGCAGCTCCACAGGGGGCGAAAACGAAAAACTGTTTTTT
TRBJ2-3	TRBV7-9	.	.	CASSLASTDTQYF	TGTGCCAGCAGCCTAGCGTCCACCGATACGCAGTATTTT
TRBJ2-7	TRBV27	.	few	CASSTSGEQYF	TGTGCCAGCAGTACCTCGGGGGAGCAGTACTTC